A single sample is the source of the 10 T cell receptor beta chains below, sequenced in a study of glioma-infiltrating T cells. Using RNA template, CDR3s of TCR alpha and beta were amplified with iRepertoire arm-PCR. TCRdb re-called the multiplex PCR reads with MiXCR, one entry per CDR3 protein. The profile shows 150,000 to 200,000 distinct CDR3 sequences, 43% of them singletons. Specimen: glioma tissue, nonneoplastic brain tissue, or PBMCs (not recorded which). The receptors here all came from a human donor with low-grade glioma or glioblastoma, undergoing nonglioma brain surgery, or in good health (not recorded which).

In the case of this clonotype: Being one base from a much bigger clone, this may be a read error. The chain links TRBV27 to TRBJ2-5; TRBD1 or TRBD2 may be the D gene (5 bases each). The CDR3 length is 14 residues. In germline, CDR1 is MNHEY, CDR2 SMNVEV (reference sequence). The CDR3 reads CASSFSGTIETEYF. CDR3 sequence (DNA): TGTGCCAGCAGTTTTTCCGGGACGATTGAGACCGAGTACTTC.

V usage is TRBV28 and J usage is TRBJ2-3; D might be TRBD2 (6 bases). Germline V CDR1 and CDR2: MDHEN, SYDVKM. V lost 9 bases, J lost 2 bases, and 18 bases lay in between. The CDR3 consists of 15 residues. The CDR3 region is CARWANGGDTDTQYF. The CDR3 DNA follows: TGTGCCAGATGGGCTAACGGAGGGGACACAGATACGCAGTATTTT.

The CDR3: CASSDPYSNQPQHF. CDR3 coding DNA: TGTGCCAGCAGTGACCCGTATAGCAATCAGCCCCAGCATTTT. This chain links TRBV2 with TRBJ1-5, with D unclear. The CDR3 spans 14 residues. Germline lookup yields CDR1 SNHLY and CDR2 FYNNEI. Between the trimmed V and J ends, which lost 3 bases and 0 bases, there was a span of 6 bases.

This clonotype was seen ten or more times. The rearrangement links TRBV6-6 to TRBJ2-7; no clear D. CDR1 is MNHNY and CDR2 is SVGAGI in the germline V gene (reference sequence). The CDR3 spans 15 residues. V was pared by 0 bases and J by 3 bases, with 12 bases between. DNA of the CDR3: TGTGCCAGCAGTTACTCGGAAGATTGGGGCTACGAGCAGTACTTC. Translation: CASSYSEDWGYEQYF.

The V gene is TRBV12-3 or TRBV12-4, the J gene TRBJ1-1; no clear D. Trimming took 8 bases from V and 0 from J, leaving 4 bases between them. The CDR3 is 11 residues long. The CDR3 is CASGLNTEAFF. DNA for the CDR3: TGTGCCAGCGGATTGAACACTGAAGCTTTCTTT.

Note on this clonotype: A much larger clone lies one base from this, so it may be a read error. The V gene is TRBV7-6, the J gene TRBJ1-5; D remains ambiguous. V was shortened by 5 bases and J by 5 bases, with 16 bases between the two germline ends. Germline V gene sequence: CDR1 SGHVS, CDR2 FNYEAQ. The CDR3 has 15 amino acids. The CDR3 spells CASSPGTVVDQPQHF. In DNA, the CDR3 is TGTGCCAGCAGCCCTGGCACAGTGGTCGATCAGCCCCAGCATTTT. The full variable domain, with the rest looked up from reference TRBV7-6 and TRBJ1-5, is GAGVSQSPRYKVTKRGQDVALRCDPISGHVSLYWYRQALGQGPEFLTYFNYEAQQDKSGLPNDRFSAERPEGSISTLTIQRTEQRDSAMYRCASSPGTVVDQPQHFGDGTRLSIL.

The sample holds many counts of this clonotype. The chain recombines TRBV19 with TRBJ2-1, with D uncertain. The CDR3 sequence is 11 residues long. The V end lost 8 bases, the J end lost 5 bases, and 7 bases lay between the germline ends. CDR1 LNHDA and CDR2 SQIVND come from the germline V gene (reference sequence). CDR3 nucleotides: TGTGCCAGTTACCGGGACAATGAGCAGTTCTTC. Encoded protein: CASYRDNEQFF.

For the CDR3, the DNA is TGCAGCGTCGACCCGGGCACTGAAGCTTTCTTT. The encoded protein is CSVDPGTEAFF. The gene calls are TRBV29-1 and TRBJ1-1; D unresolved. The germline V gene encodes CDR1 SQVTM and CDR2 ANQGSEA. V was shortened by 6 bases and J by 4 bases, with 9 bases between the two germline ends. This CDR3 is built from 11 residues.

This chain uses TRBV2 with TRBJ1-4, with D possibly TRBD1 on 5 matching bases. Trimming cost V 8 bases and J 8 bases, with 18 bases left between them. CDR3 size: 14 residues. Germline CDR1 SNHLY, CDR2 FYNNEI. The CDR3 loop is CASGPGGNREKLFF. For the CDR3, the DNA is TGTGCCAGCGGGCCCGGGGGGAATCGAGAAAAACTGTTTTTT.

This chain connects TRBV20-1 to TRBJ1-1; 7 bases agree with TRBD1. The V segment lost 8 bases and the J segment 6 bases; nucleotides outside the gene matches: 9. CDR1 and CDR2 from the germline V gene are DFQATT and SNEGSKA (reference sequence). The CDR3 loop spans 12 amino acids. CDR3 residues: CSSTSGGAEAFF. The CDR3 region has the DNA TGCAGTTCTACCTCAGGGGGTGCTGAAGCTTTCTTT.